The clone carrying this T cell receptor beta chain was recorded at least ten times. No antigen is known for it. These data originate in a study of response to subunit inactivated influenza vaccine. Study-wide results and caveats: It was suggested by the authors that few new T cells are recruited by each seasonal influenza vaccination.

TCRdb passed the RT-PCR reads through MiXCR, listing each CDR3 protein once. Here the sample spans 450,000 to 550,000 distinct CDR3 sequences, 25% being singletons. This TCR derives from a man over 45 who received an inactivated influenza vaccine. Sequencing used CD4+ T cells sorted from PBMCs, obtained more than 4 days after vaccination.

This CDR3 is CASSFSGGNEQFF. The CDR3, as DNA: TGTGCCAGCAGTTTCAGCGGCGGCAATGAGCAGTTCTTC. The chain couples TRBV11-1 to TRBJ2-1, with a tentative D call TRBD2 (5 bases). The CDR3 contains 13 residues. The ends were cut back, 6 bases at V and 6 bases at J, with 12 bases in the middle. CDR1 and CDR2 from the germline V gene are SGHAT and FQDESV (reference sequence).